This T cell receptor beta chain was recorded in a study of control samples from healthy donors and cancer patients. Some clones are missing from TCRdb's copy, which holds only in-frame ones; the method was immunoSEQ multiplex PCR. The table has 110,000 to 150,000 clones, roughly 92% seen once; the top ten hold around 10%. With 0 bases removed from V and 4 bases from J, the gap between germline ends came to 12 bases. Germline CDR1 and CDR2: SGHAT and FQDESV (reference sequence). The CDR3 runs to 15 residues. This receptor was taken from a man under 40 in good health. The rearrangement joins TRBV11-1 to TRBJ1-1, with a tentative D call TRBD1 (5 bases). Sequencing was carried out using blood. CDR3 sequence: CASSLAGGDFTEAFF. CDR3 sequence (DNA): TGTGCCAGCAGCTTAGCCGGAGGGGATTTCACTGAAGCTTTCTTT.